This TCR beta chain was sequenced for a study of cytomegalovirus exposure and HLA in healthy donors. Looking at the study overall: Of roughly 400 genotyped donors, 75% to 90% grouped in the Caucasian-associated ancestry cluster.

Study-level findings and limits: In a later analysis, at a false discovery rate of 0.05, roughly 17,000 TCR beta sequences matched HLA alleles.

In germline, CDR1 is KGHSH, CDR2 LQKENI. The CDR3 extends over 15 amino acids. The V gene lost 0 bases and the J gene lost 5 bases, with 14 bases spanning the gap. As to this clone: Its matching antigen is unknown.

The PCR was carried out with 60 Vbeta primers and 13 Jbeta primers. TCRdb keeps only in-frame clones here, not all; method: immunoSEQ multiplex PCR. The data contain under 130,000 clones, approximately 70% of them singletons. At collection, donors were nominally healthy, but unrecorded immune exposures were probable. This receptor was obtained from a man younger than 40 in good health and CMV-seropositive. Sample: PBMCs. V gene TRBV18 combines with J gene TRBJ2-7, with D hard to call. The CDR3 DNA follows: TGTGCCAGCTCACCACCGGGCATGGCAGGCGACGAGCAGTACTTC. Its protein is CASSPPGMAGDEQYF.